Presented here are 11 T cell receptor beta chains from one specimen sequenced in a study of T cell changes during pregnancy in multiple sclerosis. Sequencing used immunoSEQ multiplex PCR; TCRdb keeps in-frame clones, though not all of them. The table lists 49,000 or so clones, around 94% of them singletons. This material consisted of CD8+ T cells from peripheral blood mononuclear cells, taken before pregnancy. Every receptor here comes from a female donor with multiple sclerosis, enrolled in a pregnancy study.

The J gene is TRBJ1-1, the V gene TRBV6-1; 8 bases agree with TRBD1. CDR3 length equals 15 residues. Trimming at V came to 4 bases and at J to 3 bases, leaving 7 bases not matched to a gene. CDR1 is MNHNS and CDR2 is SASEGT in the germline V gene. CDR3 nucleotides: TGTGCCAGCAGTGCCCGCAGGGGGCGAGACACTGAAGCTTTCTTT. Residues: CASSARRGRDTEAFF.

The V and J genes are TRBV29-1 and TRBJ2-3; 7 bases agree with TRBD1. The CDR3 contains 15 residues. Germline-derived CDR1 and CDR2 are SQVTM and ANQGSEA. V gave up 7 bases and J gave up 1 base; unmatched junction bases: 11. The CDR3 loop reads CSAISTGSGTDTQYF. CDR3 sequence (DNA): TGCAGCGCTATCTCGACAGGGTCTGGCACAGATACGCAGTATTTT.

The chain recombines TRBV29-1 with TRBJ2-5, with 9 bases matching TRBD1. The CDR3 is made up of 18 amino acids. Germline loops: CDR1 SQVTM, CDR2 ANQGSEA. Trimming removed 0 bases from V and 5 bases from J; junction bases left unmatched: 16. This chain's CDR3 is CSVEEWPGTGPGAETQYF. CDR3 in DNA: TGCAGCGTTGAAGAATGGCCCGGGACAGGGCCGGGGGCGGAGACCCAGTACTTC.

This chain's CDR3 is CASSLGLASNNEQFF. CDR3 DNA sequence: TGCGCCAGCAGCTTGGGACTAGCGTCTAACAATGAGCAGTTCTTC. This sequence joins TRBV5-1 and TRBJ2-1; 8 nucleotides agree with TRBD2. This CDR3 spans 15 amino acids. The trim removed 0 bases at V and 5 bases at J, leaving 4 bases unmatched. Germline V gives CDR1 SGHRS, CDR2 YFSETQ.

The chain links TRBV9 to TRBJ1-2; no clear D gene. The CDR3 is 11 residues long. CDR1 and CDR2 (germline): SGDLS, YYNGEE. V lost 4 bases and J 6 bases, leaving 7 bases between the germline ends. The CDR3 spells CASSPLHGYTF. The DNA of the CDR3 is TGTGCCAGCAGCCCCCTACATGGCTACACCTTC.

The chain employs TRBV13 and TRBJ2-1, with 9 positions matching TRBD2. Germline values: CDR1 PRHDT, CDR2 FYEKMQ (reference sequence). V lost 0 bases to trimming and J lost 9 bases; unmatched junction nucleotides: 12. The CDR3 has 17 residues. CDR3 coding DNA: TGTGCCAGCAGCTTAGGCGGGGCGGGAGGGCCCATCGGTGAGCAGTTCTTC. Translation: CASSLGGAGGPIGEQFF.

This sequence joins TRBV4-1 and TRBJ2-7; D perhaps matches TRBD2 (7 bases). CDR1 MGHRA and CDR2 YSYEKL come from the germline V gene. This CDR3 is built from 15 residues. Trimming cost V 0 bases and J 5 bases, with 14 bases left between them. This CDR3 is CASSQDWGGPNEQYF. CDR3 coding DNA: TGCGCCAGCAGCCAAGATTGGGGGGGGCCGAACGAGCAGTACTTC.

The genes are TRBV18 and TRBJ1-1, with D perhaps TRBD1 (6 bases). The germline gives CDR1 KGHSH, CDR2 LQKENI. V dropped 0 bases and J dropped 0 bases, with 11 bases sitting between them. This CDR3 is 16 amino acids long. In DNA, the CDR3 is TGTGCCAGCTCACCACCAAATCAGGGGATGAACACTGAAGCTTTCTTT. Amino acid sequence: CASSPPNQGMNTEAFF.

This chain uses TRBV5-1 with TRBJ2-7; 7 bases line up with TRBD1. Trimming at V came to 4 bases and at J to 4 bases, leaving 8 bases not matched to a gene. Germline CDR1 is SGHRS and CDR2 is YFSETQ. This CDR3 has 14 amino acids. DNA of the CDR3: TGCGCCAGCAGCACCTGGACAGGAGAATACGAGCAGTACTTC. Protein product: CASSTWTGEYEQYF.

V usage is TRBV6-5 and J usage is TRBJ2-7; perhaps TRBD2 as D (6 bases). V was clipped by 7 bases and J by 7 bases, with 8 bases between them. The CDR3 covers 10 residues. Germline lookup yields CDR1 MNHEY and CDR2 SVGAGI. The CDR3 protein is CASKGREQYF. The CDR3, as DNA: TGTGCCAGCAAAGGGAGGGAGCAGTACTTC.

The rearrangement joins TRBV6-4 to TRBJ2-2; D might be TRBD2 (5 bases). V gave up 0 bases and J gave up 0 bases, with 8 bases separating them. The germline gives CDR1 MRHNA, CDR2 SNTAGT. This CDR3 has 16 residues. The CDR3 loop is CASSDSASSNTGELFF. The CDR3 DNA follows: TGTGCCAGCAGTGACTCGGCTAGCTCGAACACCGGGGAGCTGTTTTTT.